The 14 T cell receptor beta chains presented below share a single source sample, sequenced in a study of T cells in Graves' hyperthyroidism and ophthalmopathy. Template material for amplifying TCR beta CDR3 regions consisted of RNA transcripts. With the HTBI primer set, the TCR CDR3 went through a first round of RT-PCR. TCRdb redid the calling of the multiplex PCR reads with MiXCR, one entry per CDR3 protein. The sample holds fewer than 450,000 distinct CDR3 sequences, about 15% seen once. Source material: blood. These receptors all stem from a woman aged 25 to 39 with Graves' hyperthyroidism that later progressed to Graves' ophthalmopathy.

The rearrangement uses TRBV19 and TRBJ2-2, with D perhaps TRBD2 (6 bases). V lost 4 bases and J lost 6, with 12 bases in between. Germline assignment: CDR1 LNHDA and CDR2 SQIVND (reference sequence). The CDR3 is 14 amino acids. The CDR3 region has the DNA TGTGCCAGTAGTAGCCTAGCGCAGCCCGGGGAGCTGTTTTTT. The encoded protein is CASSSLAQPGELFF.

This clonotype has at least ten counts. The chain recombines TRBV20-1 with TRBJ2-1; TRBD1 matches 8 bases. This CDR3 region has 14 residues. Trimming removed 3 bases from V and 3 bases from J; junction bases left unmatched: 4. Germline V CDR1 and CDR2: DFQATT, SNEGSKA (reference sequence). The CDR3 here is CSASPTGGYNEQFF. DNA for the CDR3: TGCAGTGCTAGCCCTACAGGGGGCTACAATGAGCAGTTCTTC.

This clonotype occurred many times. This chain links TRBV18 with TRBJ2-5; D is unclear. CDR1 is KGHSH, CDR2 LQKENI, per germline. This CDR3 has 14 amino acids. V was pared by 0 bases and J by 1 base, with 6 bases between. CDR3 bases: TGTGCCAGCTCACCACCGTCGGTCCAAGAGACCCAGTACTTC. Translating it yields CASSPPSVQETQYF. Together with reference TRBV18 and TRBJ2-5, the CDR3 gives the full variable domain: NAGVMQNPRHLVRRRGQEARLRCSPMKGHSHVYWYRQLPEEGLKFMVYLQKENIIDESGMPKERFSAEFPKEGPSILRIQQVVRGDSAAYFCASSPPSVQETQYFGPGTRLLVL.

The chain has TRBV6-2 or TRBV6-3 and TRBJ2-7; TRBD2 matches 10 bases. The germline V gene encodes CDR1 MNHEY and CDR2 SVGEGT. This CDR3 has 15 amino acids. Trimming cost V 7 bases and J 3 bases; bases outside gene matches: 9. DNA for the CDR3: TGTGCCAGCAAAAGAAGCGGGGGGGCCGTCTACGAGCAGTACTTC. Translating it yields CASKRSGGAVYEQYF.

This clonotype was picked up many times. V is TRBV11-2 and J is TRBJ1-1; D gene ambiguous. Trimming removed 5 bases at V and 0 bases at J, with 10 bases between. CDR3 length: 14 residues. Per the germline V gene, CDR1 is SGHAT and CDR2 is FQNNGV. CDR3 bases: TGTGCCAGCAGCCCGGTCTCCATGAACACTGAAGCTTTCTTT. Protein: CASSPVSMNTEAFF.

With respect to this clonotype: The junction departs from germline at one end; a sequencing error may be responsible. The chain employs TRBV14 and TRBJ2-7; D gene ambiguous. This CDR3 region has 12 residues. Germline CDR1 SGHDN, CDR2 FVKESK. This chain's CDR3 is CASSQGPYGQYF. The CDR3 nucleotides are TGTGCCAGCAGCCAAGGCCCCTACGGGCAGTACTTC.

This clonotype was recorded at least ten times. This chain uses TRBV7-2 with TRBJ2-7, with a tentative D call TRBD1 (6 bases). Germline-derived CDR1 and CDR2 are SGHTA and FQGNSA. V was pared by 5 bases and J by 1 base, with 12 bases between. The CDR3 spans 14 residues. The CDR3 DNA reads TGTGCCAGCAGCGACGACACAGGGTCCTACGAGCAGTACTTC. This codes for CASSDDTGSYEQYF.

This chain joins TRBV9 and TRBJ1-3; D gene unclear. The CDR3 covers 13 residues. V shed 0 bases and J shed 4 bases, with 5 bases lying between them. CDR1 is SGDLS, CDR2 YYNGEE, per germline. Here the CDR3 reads CASSVALGNTIYF. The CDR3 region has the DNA TGTGCCAGCAGCGTAGCTCTGGGAAACACCATATATTTT. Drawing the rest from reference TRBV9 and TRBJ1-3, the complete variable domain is DSGVTQTPKHLITATGQRVTLRCSPRSGDLSVYWYQQSLDQGLQFLIQYYNGEERAKGNILERFSAQQFPDLHSELNLSSLELGDSALYFCASSVALGNTIYFGEGSWLTVV.

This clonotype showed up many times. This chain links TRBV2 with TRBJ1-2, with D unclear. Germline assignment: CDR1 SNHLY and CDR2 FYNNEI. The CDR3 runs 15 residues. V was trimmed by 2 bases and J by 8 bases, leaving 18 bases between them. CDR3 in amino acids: CASSETVDGIQGYTF. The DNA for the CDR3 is TGTGCCAGCAGTGAAACCGTGGACGGAATTCAGGGCTACACCTTC. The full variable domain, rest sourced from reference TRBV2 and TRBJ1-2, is EPEVTQTPSHQVTQMGQEVILRCVPISNHLYFYWYRQILGQKVEFLVSFYNNEISEKSEIFDDQFSVERPDGSNFTLKIRSTKLEDSAMYFCASSETVDGIQGYTFGSGTRLTVV.

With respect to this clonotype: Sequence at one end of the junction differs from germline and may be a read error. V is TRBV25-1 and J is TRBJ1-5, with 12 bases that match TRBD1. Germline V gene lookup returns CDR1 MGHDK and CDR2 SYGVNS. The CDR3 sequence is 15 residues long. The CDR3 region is CASSDGTGGNQLQHF. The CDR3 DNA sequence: TGTGCCAGCAGTGACGGGACAGGGGGCAATCAGCTCCAGCATTTT.

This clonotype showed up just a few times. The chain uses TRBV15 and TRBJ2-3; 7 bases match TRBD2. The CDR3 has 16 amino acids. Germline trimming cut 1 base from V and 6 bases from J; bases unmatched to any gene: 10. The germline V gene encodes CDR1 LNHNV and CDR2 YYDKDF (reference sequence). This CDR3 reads CATSRVGGGGWDTQYF. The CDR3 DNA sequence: TGTGCCACCAGCAGAGTAGGTGGGGGGGGGTGGGATACGCAGTATTTT.

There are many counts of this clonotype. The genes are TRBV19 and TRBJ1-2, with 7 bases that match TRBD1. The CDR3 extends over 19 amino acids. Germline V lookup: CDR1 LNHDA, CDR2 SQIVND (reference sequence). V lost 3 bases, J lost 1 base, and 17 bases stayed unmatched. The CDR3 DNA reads TGTGCCAGTAGTATTCTCCCGGGCCGTAGGACAGGATTTAACTATGGCTACACCTTC. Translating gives CASSILPGRRTGFNYGYTF.

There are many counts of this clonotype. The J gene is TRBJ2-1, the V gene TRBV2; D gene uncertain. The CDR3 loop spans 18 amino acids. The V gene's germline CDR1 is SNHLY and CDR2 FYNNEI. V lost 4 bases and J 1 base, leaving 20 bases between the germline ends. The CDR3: CASSGNIVSGLSYNEQFF. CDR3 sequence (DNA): TGTGCCAGCAGTGGAAATATCGTCTCGGGTTTGTCCTACAATGAGCAGTTCTTC. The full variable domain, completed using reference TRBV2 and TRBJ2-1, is EPEVTQTPSHQVTQMGQEVILRCVPISNHLYFYWYRQILGQKVEFLVSFYNNEISEKSEIFDDQFSVERPDGSNFTLKIRSTKLEDSAMYFCASSGNIVSGLSYNEQFFGPGTRLTVL.

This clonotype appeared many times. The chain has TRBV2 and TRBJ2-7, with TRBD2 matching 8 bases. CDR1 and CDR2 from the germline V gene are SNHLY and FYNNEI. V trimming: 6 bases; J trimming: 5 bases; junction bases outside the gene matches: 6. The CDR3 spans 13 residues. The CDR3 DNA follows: TGTGCCAGCAGACCCAGCGGGGGACACGAGCAGTACTTC. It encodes CASRPSGGHEQYF.